The clone carrying this TCR beta chain was counted many times. Its antigen is not known. This beta chain lies outside the target of a library built for alpha chains; its clone size means little. This specimen belongs to a study of spatial heterogeneity in lung cancer. As to time point: sample taken at primary tumor resection. Unsorted samples of tumor, nontumor lung or frozen PBMC had their whole RNA sequenced. The germline V gene has CDR1 MNHNY and CDR2 SVGAGI (reference sequence). The CDR3 is made up of 12 amino acids. J was trimmed by 4 bases and V by 6 bases; bases with no gene match: 2. Regarding the study as a whole: Tumor mutation count correlated with how many alpha and beta TCRs expanded intratumorally.

A unique molecular identifier was attached to every TCR cDNA molecule. MiXCR, run by TCRdb on the 5' RACE reads, gives a single entry per CDR3 protein. The sample lists approximately 3,800 distinct CDR3 sequences; approximately 6.6% were seen once. The TCR originated in a male donor with early-stage non-small cell lung cancer. The genes are TRBV6-6 and TRBJ2-7, with TRBD1 matching 8 bases. Sequenced material: lung tumor tissue, taken at surgery. CDR3 nucleotides: TGTGCCAGCAGCGGACAGGGATACGAGCAGTACGTC. Protein product: CASSGQGYEQYV.